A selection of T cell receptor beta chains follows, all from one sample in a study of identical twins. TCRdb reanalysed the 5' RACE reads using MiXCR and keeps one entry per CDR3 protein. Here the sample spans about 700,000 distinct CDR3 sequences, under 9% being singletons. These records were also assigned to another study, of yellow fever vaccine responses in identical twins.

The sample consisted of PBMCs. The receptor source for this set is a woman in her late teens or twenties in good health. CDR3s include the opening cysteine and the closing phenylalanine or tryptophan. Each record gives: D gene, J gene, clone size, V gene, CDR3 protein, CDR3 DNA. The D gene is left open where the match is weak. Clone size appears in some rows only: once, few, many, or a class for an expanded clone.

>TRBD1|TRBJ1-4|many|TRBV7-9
CASRRTGTNEKLFF
TGTGCCAGCAGACGGACAGGGACTAATGAAAAACTGTTTTTT
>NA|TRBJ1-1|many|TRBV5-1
CASSFTGDPATEAFF
TGCGCCAGCAGCTTTACGGGGGACCCAGCCACTGAAGCTTTCTTT
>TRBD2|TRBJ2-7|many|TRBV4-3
CASSQDRDYGYEQYF
TGCGCCAGCAGCCAAGATCGGGACTACGGATACGAGCAGTACTTC
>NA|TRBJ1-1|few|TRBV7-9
CASLIGTHNTEAFF
TGTGCCAGCTTAATCGGGACACATAACACTGAAGCTTTCTTT
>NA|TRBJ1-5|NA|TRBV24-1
CATSPRYSNQPQHF
TGTGCCACCAGTCCGCGTTATAGCAATCAGCCCCAGCATTTT
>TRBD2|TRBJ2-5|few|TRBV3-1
CASSQLAEGRETQYF
TGTGCCAGCAGCCAACTAGCGGAGGGAAGAGAGACCCAGTACTTC
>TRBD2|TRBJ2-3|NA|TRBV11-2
CASSLRTGLAVDTDTQYF
TGTGCCAGCAGCTTAAGGACCGGACTAGCGGTAGACACAGATACGCAGTATTTT
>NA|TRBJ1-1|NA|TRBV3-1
CASSPRTNTEAFF
TGTGCCAGCAGCCCACGGACGAACACTGAAGCTTTCTTT
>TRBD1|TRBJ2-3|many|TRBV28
CASRGQGTDTQYF
TGTGCCAGCAGGGGACAGGGGACAGATACGCAGTATTTT
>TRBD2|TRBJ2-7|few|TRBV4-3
CASSRRLAGTYEQYF
TGCGCCAGCAGCCGACGACTAGCGGGGACCTACGAGCAGTACTTC
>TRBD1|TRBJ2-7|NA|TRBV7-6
CASSLGTGEEQYF
TGTGCCAGCAGCTTGGGCACAGGGGAGGAGCAGTACTTC
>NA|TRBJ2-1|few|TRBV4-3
CASSQGQPEDEQFF
TGCGCCAGCAGCCAAGGACAGCCTGAGGATGAGCAGTTCTTC
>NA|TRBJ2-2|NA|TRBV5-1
CASSDLAVNGELFF
TGCGCCAGCAGCGACCTGGCGGTTAACGGGGAGCTGTTTTTT
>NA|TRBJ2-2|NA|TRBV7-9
CATLGHPNTGELFF
TGTGCCACATTGGGACACCCGAACACCGGGGAGCTGTTTTTT
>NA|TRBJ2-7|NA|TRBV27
CASSLSETEEHEQYF
TGTGCCAGCAGTTTAAGTGAGACTGAGGAGCACGAGCAGTACTTC
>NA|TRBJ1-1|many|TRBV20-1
CSATGIVEAFF
TGCAGTGCTACCGGGATTGTTGAAGCTTTCTTT
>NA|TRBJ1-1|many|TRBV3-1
CASSQGGRGTEAFF
TGTGCCAGCAGCCAAGGAGGCAGGGGCACTGAAGCTTTCTTT
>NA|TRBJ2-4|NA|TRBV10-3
CAISESRTTPVKNIQYF
TGTGCCATCAGTGAGTCCCGGACCACCCCAGTCAAAAACATTCAGTACTTC
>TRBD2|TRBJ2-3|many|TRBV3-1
CASSQGTSSTDTQYF
TGTGCCAGCAGCCAAGGGACTAGCAGCACAGATACGCAGTATTTT
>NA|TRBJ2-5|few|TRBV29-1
CSVSAPAQETQYF
TGCAGCGTTAGTGCGCCAGCCCAAGAGACCCAGTACTTC